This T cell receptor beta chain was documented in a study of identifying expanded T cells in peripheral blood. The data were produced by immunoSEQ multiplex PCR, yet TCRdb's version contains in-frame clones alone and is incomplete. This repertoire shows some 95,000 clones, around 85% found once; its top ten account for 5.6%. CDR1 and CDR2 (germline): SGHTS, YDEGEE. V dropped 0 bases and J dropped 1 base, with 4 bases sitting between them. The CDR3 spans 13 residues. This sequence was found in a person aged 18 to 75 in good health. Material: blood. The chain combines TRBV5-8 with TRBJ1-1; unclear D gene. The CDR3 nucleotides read TGTGCCAGCAGCTTGGCGAGGAACACTGAAGCTTTCTTT. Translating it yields CASSLARNTEAFF.